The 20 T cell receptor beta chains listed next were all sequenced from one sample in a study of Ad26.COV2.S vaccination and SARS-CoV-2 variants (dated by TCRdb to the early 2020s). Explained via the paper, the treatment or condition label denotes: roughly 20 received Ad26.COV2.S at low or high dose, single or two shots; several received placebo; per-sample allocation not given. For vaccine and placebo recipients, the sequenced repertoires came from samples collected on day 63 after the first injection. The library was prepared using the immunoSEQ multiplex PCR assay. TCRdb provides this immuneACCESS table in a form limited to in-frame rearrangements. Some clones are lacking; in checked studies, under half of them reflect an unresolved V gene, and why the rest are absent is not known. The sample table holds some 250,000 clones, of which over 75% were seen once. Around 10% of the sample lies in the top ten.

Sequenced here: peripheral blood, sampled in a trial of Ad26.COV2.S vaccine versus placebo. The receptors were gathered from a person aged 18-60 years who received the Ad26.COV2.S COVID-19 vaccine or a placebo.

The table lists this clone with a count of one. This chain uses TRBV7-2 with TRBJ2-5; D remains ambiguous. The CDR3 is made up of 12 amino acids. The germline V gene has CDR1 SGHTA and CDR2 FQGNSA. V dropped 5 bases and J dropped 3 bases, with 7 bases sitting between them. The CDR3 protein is CASSRPKETQYF. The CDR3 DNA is TGTGCCAGCAGCCGACCTAAAGAGACCCAGTACTTC.

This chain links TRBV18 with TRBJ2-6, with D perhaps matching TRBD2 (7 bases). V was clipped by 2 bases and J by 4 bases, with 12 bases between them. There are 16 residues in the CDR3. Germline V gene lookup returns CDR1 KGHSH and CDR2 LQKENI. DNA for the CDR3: TGTGCCAGCTCACCAATGGGGGGGACAGGGGCCAACGTCCTGACTTTC. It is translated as CASSPMGGTGANVLTF.

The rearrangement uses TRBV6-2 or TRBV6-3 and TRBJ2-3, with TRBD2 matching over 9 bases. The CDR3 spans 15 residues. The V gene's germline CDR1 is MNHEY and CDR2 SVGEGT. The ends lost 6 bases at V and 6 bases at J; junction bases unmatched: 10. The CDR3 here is CASSSDGTSKDTQYF. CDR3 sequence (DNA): TGTGCCAGCAGCTCCGATGGGACTAGCAAGGATACGCAGTATTTT.

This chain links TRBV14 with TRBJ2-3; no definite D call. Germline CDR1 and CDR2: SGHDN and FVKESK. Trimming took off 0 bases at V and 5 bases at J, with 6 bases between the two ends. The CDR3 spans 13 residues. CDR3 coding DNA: TGTGCCAGCAGCCAAGATTTGGGAGATACGCAGTATTTT. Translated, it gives CASSQDLGDTQYF.

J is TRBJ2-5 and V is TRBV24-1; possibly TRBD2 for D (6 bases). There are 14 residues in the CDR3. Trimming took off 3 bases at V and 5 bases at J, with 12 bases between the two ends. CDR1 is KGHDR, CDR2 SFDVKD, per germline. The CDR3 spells CATSDHRDLETQYF. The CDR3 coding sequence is TGTGCCACCAGTGATCACCGGGACTTGGAGACCCAGTACTTC.

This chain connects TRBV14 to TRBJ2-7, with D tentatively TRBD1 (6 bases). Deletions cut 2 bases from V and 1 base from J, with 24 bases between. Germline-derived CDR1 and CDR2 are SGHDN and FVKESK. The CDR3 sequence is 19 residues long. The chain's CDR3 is CASSQRSFGNWDNSYEQYF. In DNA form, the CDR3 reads TGTGCCAGCAGCCAACGCTCTTTCGGGAATTGGGACAATTCCTACGAGCAGTACTTC.

The DNA of the CDR3 is TGTGCCAGCAGTTGGGCAGTGTACAATGAGCAGTTCTTC. Encoded protein: CASSWAVYNEQFF. The chain recombines TRBV27 with TRBJ2-1; the D is unclear. Germline V CDR1 and CDR2: MNHEY, SMNVEV (reference sequence). CDR3 size: 13 residues. The V end was cut by 4 bases, the J end by 4 bases, with 8 bases between.

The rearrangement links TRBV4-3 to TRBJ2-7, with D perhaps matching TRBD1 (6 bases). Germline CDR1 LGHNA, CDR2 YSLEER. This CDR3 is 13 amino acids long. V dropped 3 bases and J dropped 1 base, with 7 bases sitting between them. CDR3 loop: CASSHTGSYEQYF. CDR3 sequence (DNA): TGCGCCAGCAGCCATACAGGGTCCTACGAGCAGTACTTC.

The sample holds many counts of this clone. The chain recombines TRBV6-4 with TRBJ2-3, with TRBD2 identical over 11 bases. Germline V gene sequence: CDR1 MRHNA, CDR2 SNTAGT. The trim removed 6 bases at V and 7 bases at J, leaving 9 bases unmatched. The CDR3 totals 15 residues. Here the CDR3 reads CASSLLAGDVNTQYF. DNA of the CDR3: TGTGCCAGCAGCTTACTAGCGGGAGATGTTAATACGCAGTATTTT.

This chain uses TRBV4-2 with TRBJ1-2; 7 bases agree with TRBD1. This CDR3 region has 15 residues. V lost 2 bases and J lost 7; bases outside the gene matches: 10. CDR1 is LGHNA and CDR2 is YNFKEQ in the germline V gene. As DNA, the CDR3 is TGTGCCAGCAGCCAATCCGGTACAGGGGCGACTGGCTACACCTTC. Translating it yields CASSQSGTGATGYTF.

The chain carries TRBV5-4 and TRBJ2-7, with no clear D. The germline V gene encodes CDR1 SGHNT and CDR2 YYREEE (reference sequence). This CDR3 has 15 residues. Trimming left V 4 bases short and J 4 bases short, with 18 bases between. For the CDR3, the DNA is TGTGCCAGCAGCCTTACCACTGAGCCGGAGTACGAGCAGTACTTC. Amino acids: CASSLTTEPEYEQYF.

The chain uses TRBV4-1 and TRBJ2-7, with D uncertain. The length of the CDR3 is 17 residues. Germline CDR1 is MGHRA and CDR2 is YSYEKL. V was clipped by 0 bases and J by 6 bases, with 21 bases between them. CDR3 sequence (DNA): TGCGCCAGCAGCCAAGATTACAGTCCGGGCCTGCGGAGCGAGCAGTACTTC. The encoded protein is CASSQDYSPGLRSEQYF.

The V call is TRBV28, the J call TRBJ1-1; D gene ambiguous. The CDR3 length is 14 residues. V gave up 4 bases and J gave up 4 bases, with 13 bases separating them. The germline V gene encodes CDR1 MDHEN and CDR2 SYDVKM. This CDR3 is CASSYPPQSTEAFF. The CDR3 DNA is TGTGCCAGCAGTTACCCCCCCCAATCCACTGAAGCTTTCTTT. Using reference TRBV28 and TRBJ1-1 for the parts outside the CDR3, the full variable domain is DVKVTQSSRYLVKRTGEKVFLECVQDMDHENMFWYRQDPGLGLRLIYFSYDVKMKEKGDIPEGYSVSREKKERFSLILESASTNQTSMYLCASSYPPQSTEAFFGQGTRLTVV.

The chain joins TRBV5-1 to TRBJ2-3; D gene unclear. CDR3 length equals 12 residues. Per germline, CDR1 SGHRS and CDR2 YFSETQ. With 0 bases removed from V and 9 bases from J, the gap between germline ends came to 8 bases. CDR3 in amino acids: CASSLEGKTQYF. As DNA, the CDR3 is TGCGCCAGCAGCTTGGAGGGCAAGACGCAGTATTTT.

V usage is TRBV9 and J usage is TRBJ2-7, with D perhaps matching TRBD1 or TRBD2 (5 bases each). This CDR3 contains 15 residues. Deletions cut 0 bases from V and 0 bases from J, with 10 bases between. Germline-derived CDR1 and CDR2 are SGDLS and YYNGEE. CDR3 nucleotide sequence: TGTGCCAGCAGCGTAGCTATCGGGACCTCCTACGAGCAGTACTTC. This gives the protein CASSVAIGTSYEQYF.

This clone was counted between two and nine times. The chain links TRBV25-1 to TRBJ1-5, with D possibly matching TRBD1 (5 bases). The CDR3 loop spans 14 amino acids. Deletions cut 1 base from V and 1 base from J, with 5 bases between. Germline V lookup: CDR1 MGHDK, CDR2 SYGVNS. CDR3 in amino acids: CASSEWGSNQPQHF. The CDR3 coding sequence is TGTGCCAGCAGTGAATGGGGCAGCAATCAGCCCCAGCATTTT. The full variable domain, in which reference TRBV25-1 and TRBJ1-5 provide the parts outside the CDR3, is EADIYQTPRYLVIGTGKKITLECSQTMGHDKMYWYQQDPGMELHLIHYSYGVNSTEKGDLSSESTVSRIRTEHFPLTLESARPSHTSQYLCASSEWGSNQPQHFGDGTRLSIL.

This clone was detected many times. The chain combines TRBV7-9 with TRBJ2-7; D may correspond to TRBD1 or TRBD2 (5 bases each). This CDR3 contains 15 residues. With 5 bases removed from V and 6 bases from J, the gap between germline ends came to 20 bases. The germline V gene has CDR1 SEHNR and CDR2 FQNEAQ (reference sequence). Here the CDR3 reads CASSERGSFQGEQYF. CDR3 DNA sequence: TGTGCCAGCAGCGAGAGGGGCTCATTTCAAGGCGAGCAGTACTTC.

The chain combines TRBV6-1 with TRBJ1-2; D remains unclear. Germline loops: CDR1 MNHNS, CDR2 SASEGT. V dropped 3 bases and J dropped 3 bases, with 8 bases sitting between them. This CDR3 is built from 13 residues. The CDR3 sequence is CASSDGRDYGYTF. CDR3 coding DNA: TGTGCCAGCAGTGATGGACGGGACTATGGCTACACCTTC.

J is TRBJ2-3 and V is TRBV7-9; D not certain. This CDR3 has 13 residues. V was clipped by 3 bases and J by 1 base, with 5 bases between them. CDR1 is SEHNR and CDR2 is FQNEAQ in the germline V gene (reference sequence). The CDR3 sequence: CASSFWGTDTQYF. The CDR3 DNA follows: TGTGCCAGCAGCTTCTGGGGCACAGATACGCAGTATTTT. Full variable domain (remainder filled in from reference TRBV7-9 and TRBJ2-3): DTGVSQNPRHKITKRGQNVTFRCDPISEHNRLYWYRQTLGQGPEFLTYFQNEAQLEKSRLLSDRFSAERPKGSFSTLEIQRTEQGDSAMYLCASSFWGTDTQYFGPGTRLTVL.

CDR3 DNA: TGTGCCAGTCAGAAATCCGGGACTAGCGGGTTCGATACGCAGTATTTT. Translation gives CASQKSGTSGFDTQYF. The chain has TRBV19 and TRBJ2-3; 12 nucleotides match TRBD2. V trimming: 8 bases; J trimming: 6 bases; junction bases outside the gene matches: 12. Germline-derived CDR1 and CDR2 are LNHDA and SQIVND (reference sequence). The CDR3 extends over 16 amino acids.